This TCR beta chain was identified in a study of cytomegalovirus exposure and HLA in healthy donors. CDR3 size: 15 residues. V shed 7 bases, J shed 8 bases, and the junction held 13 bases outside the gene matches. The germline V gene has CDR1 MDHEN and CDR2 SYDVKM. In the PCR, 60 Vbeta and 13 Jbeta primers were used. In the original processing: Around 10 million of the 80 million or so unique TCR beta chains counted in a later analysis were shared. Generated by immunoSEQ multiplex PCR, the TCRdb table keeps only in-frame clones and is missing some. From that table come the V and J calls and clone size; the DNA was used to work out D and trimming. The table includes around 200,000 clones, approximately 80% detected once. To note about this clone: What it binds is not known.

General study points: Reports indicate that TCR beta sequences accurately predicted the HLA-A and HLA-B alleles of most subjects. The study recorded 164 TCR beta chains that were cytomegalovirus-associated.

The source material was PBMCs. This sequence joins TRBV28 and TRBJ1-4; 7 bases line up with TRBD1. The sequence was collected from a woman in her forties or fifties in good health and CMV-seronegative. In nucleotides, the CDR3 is TGTGCCAGCACTACCACCGGGACAGTTTACGAAAAACTGTTTTTT. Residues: CASTTTGTVYEKLFF.